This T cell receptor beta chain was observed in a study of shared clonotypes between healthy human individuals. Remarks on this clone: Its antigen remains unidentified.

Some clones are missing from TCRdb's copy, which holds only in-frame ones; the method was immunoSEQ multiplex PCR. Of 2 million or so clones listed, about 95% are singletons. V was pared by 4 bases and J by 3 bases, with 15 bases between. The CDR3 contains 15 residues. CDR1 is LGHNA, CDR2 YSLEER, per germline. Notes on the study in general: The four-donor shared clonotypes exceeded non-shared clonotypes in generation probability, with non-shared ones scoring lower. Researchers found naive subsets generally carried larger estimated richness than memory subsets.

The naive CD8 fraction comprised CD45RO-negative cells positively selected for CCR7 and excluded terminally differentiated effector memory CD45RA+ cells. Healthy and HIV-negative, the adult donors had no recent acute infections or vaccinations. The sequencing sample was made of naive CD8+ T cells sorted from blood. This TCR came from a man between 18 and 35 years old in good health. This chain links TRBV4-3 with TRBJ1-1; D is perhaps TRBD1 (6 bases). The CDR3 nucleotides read TGCGCCAGCAGCCCTGGCCAGGGGAGGGACACTGAAGCTTTCTTT. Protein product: CASSPGQGRDTEAFF.